This TCR beta chain was recovered during a study of blood T cells in healthy people across ages. Study results and caveats: Observed TCR beta diversity per million T cells went down as age went up. This fall followed a roughly linear course with age.

With a J-beta primer mix and a sample-barcoded 5' primer, a second PCR ran about 7 to 12 cycles. TCRdb re-derived calls from the 5' RACE reads in MiXCR, one entry per CDR3 protein. The sample contains approximately 1.5 million distinct CDR3 sequences, roughly 32% of which appear only once. Notes on this clonotype: Its antigen remains unknown.

Approximately 9 milliliters of peripheral blood were drawn from each donor into EDTA-treated tubes. This clonotype originated in a woman aged 25 to 39 in good health. Sequencing was done on a sample of blood.

CDR3 coding DNA: TGCAGTGCTAGAGGGCAGGCCGGGGAGCTGTTTTTT. Its translation is CSARGQAGELFF. This chain joins TRBV20-1 and TRBJ2-2, with unresolved D. Trimming stripped 1 base from V and 6 bases from J, with 6 bases between. The length of the CDR3 is 12 residues. CDR1 is DFQATT and CDR2 is SNEGSKA in the germline V gene (reference sequence).